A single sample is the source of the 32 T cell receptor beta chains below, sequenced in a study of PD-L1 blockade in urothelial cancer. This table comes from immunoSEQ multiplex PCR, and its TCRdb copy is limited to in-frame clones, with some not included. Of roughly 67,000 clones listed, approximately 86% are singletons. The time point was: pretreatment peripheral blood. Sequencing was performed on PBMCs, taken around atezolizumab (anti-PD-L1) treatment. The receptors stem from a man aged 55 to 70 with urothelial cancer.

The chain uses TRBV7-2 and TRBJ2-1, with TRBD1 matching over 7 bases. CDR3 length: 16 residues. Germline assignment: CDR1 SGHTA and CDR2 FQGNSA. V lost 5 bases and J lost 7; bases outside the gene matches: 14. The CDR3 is CASSDGRDSLWNEQFF. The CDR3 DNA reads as TGTGCCAGCAGCGACGGCCGGGACAGCTTATGGAATGAGCAGTTCTTC.

For the CDR3, the DNA is TGTGCCAGCAGCTTAAATGGGCTAGCGGGGGCCAATGAGCAGTTCTTC. Residues: CASSLNGLAGANEQFF. The chain links TRBV7-3 to TRBJ2-1; TRBD2 matches at 10 bases. Germline CDR1 is SGHTA and CDR2 is FQGTGA. V gave up 1 base and J gave up 6 bases; unmatched junction bases: 6. The CDR3 has 16 residues.

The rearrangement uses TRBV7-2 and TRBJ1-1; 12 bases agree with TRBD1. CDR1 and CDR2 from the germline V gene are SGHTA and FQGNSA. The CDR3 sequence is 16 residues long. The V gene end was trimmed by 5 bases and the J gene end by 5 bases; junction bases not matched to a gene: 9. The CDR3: CASSPGQGASRTEAFF. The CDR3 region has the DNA TGTGCCAGCAGCCCGGGACAGGGGGCCTCGAGGACTGAAGCTTTCTTT. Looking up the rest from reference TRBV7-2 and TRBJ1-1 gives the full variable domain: GAGVSQSPSNKVTEKGKDVELRCDPISGHTALYWYRQSLGQGLEFLIYFQGNSAPDKSGLPSDRFSAERTGGSVSTLTIQRTQQEDSAVYLCASSPGQGASRTEAFFGQGTRLTVV.

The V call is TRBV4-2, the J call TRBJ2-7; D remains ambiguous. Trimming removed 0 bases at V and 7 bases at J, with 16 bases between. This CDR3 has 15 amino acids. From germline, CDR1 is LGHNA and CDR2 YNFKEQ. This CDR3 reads CASSQDASLTREQYF. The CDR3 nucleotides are TGTGCCAGCAGCCAAGATGCGTCCCTGACTCGAGAGCAGTACTTC.

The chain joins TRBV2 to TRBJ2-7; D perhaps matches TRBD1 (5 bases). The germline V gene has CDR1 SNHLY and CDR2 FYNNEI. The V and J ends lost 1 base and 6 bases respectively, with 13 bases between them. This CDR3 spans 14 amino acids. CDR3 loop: CASSEGQWVSEQYF. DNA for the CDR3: TGTGCCAGCAGTGAAGGACAGTGGGTTTCCGAGCAGTACTTC.

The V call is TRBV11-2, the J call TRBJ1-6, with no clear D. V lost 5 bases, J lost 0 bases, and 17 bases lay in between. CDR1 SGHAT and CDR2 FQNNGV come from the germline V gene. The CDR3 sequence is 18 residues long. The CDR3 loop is CASSTPPDGSSYNSPLHF. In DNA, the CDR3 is TGTGCCAGCAGCACCCCCCCCGACGGGAGCTCCTATAATTCACCCCTCCACTTT. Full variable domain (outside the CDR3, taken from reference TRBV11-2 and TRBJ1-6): EAGVAQSPRYKIIEKRQSVAFWCNPISGHATLYWYQQILGQGPKLLIQFQNNGVVDDSQLPKDRFSAERLKGVDSTLKIQPAKLEDSAVYLCASSTPPDGSSYNSPLHFGNGTRLTVT.

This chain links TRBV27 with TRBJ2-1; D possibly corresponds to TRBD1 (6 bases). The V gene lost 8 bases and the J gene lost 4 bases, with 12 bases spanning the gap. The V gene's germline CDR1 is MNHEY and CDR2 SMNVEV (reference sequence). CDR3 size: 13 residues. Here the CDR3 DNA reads TGTGCCAGCCAATTGAGGGGGTACAATGAGCAGTTCTTC. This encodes CASQLRGYNEQFF.

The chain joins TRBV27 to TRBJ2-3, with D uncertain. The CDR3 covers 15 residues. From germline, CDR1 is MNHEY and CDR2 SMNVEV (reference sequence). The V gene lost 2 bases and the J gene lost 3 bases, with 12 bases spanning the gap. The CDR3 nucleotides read TGTGCCAGCAGTTTAGTCCAGGAAGGAACAGATACGCAGTATTTT. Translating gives CASSLVQEGTDTQYF.

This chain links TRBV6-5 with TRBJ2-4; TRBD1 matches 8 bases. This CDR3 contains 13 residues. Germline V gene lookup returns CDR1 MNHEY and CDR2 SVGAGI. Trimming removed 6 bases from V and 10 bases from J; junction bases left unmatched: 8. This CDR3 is CASRSGGGGIQYF. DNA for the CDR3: TGTGCCAGCAGATCAGGGGGCGGTGGAATTCAGTACTTC.

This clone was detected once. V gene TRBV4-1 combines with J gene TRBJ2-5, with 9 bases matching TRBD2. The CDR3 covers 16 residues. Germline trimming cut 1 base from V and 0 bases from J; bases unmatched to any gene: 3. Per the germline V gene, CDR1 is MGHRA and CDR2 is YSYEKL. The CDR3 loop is CASSQGGRGYQETQYF. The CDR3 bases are TGCGCCAGCAGCCAAGGCGGGAGGGGCTACCAAGAGACCCAGTACTTC.

CDR3 residues: CASSQRDEGSWAPLHF. The CDR3, as DNA: TGCGCCAGCAGCCAAAGAGACGAGGGTTCGTGGGCACCCCTCCACTTT. The chain employs TRBV4-1 and TRBJ1-6; D remains ambiguous. The V gene's germline CDR1 is MGHRA and CDR2 YSYEKL. This CDR3 has 16 amino acids. V was shortened by 2 bases and J by 11 bases, with 19 bases between the two germline ends.

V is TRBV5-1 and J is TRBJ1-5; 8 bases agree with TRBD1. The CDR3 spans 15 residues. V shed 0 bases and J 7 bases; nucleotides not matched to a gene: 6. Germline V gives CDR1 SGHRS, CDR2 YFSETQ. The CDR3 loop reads CASSLGAGGAQPQHF. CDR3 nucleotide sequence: TGCGCCAGCAGCTTGGGGGCAGGGGGCGCACAGCCCCAGCATTTT.

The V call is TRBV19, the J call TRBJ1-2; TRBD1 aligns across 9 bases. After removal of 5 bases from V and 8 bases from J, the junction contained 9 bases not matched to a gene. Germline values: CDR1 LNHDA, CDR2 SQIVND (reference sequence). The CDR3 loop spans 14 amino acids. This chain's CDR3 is CASSPGQGISGYTF. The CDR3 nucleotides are TGTGCCAGTAGTCCGGGACAGGGTATTAGCGGCTACACCTTC.

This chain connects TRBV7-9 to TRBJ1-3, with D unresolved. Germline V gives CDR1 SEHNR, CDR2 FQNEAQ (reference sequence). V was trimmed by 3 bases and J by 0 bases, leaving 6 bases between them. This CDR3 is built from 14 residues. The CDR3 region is CASSLSNSGNTIYF. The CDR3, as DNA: TGTGCCAGCAGCTTGTCAAACTCTGGAAACACCATATATTTT.

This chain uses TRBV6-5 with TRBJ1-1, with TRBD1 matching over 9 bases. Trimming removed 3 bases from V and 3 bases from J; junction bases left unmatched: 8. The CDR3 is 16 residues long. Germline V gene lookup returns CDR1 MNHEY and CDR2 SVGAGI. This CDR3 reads CASSYVTYRGHTEAFF. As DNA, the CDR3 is TGTGCCAGCAGTTATGTAACGTACAGGGGGCACACTGAAGCTTTCTTT.

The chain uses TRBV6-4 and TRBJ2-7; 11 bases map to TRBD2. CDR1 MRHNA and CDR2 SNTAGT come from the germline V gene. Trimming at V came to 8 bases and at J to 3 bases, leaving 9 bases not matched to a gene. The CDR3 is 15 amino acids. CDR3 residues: CASAVSSGGNYEQYF. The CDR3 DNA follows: TGTGCCAGCGCTGTTTCTAGCGGGGGGAACTACGAGCAGTACTTC.

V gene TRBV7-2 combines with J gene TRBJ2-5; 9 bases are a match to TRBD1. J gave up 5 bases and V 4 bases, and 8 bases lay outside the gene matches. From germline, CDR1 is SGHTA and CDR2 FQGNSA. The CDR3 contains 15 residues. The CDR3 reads CASSSETGGLETQYF. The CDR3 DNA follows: TGTGCCAGCAGCTCCGAGACAGGGGGGTTGGAGACCCAGTACTTC.

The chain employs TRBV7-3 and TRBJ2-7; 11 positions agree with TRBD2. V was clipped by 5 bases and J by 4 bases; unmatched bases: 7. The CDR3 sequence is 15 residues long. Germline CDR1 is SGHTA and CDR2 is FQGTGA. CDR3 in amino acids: CASSTTTSGVYEQYF. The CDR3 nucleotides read TGTGCCAGCAGCACGACGACTAGCGGGGTTTACGAGCAGTACTTC.

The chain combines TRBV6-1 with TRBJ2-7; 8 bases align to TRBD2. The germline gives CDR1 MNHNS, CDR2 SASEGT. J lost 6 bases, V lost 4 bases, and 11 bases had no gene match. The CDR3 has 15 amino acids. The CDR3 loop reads CASSGTGLVLLEQYF. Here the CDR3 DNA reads TGTGCCAGCAGTGGAACGGGACTAGTCCTCCTCGAGCAGTACTTC.

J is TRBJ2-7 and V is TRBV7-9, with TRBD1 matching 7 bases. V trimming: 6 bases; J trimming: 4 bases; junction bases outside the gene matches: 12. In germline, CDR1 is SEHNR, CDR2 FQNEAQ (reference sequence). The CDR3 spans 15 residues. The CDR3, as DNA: TGTGCCAGCAGAAGAACCGGGACAGATAAATACGAGCAGTACTTC. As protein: CASRRTGTDKYEQYF.

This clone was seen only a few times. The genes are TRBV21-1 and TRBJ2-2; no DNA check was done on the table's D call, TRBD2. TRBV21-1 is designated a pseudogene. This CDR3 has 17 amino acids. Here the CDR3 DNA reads TGTGCCAGCAGCAAAGGAGGGACTAGTTTCAGGGCCGGGGAGCTGTTTTTT. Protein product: CASSKGGTSFRAGELFF.

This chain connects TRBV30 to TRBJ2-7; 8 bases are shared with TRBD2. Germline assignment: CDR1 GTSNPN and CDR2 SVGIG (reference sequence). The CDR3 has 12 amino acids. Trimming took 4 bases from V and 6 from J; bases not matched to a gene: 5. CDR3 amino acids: CAWMGLESEQYF. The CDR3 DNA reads TGTGCCTGGATGGGACTAGAGAGCGAGCAGTACTTC.

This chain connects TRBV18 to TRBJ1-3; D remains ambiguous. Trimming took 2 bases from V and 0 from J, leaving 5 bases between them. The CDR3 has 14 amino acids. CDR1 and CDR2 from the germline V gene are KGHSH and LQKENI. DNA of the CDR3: TGTGCCAGCTCACCAAACTTCTCTGGAAACACCATATATTTT. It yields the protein CASSPNFSGNTIYF.

The CDR3 region has the DNA TGTGCCAGCAGCTTCGGGGGGAACACTGAAGCTTTCTTT. This codes for CASSFGGNTEAFF. The genes are TRBV5-6 and TRBJ1-1; D is possibly TRBD1 (5 bases). CDR1 SGHDT and CDR2 YYEEEE come from the germline V gene. The CDR3 has 13 residues. V dropped 2 bases and J dropped 1 base, with 6 bases sitting between them.

The CDR3 loop is CASSTSYQETQYF. The CDR3 DNA is TGTGCCAGCAGCACATCGTACCAAGAGACCCAGTACTTC. The chain employs TRBV11-1 and TRBJ2-5; the D is unclear. V lost 5 bases, J lost 0 bases, and 7 bases lay in between. Germline V gene data show CDR1 as SGHAT and CDR2 as FQDESV (reference sequence). The CDR3 is 13 amino acids.

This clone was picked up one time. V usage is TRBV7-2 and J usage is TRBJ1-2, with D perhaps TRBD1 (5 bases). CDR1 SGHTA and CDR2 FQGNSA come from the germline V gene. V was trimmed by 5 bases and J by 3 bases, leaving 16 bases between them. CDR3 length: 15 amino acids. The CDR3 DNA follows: TGTGCCAGCAGCCCAGCCCCGGGGGGATACTATGGCTACACCTTC. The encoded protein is CASSPAPGGYYGYTF.

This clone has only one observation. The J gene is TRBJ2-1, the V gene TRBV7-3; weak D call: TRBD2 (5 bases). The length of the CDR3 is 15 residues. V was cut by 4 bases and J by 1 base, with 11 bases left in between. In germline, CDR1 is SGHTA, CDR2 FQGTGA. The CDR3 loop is CASSYERASYNEQFF. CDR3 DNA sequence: TGTGCCAGCAGCTACGAGAGGGCGTCCTACAATGAGCAGTTCTTC.

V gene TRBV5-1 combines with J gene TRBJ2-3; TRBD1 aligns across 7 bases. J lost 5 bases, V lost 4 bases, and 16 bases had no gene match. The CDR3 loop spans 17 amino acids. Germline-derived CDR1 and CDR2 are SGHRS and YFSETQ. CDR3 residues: CASSPYLRTGGKDTQYF. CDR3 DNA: TGCGCCAGCAGCCCTTACCTCCGGACAGGTGGTAAAGATACGCAGTATTTT.

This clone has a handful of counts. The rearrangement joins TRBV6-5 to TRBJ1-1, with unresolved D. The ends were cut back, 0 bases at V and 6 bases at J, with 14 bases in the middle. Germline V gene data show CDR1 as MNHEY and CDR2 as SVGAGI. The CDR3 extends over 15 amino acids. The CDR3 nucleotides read TGTGCCAGCAGTTACTCGAGGCCCGTGAGCGCTGAAGCTTTCTTT. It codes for CASSYSRPVSAEAFF.

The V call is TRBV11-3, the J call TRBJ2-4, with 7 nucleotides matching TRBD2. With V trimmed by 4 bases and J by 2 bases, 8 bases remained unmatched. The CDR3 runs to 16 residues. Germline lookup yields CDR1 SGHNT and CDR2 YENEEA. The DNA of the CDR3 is TGTGCCAGCAGCTCCTGGGGGAGGGGAACCAAAAACATTCAGTACTTC. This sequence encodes CASSSWGRGTKNIQYF.

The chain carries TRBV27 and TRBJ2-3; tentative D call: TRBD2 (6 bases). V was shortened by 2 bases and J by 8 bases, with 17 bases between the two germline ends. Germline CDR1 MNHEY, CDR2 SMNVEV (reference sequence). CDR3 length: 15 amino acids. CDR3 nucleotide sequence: TGTGCCAGCAGTTTAAGCCCCCGACTAGTAGGTACGCAGTATTTT. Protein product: CASSLSPRLVGTQYF.

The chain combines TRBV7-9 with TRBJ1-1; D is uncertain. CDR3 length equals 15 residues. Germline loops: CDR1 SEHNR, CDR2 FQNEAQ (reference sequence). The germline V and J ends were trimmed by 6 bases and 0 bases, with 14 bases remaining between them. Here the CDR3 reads CASRPKERLNTEAFF. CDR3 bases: TGTGCCAGCAGACCCAAGGAGAGGTTGAACACTGAAGCTTTCTTT.